A single T cell receptor beta chain is shown here with its context. No antigen is known for it. The data derive from a study of T cells after yellow fever vaccination. Template-switching 5'RACE yielded the TCR cDNA; a universal primer site and UMIs were added in the process. TCRdb re-called the 5' RACE reads through MiXCR, storing one row per CDR3 protein. The data show hundreds of thousands of distinct CDR3 sequences, roughly 8.7% seen once. The CDR3 sequence is 16 residues long. Looked up from germline, CDR1 is SGHVS and CDR2 is FNYEAQ. V was clipped by 5 bases and J by 0 bases; unmatched bases: 8. General study results and limits: A small share of clonotypes appeared in both CD4 and CD8 compartments. Faster peaking, at day 5 versus 15, marked a secondary response that was weaker.

Material: PBMCs, obtained on the day of the first yellow fever vaccination. The chain uses TRBV7-6 and TRBJ2-7; TRBD2 matches 9 bases. The clonotype was recovered from a young man who received the YFV17D yellow fever vaccine. The CDR3 DNA reads as TGTGCCAGCAGCCCCCTGGCTAGCGGGGCCTCCTACGAGCAGTACTTC. Translating gives CASSPLASGASYEQYF.